The next 14 T cell receptor beta chains were all read from a single sample in a study of early T cells in non-severe SARS-CoV-2 infection. Using its own MiXCR run on the 5' RACE reads, TCRdb lists one record per CDR3 protein. The sample yields more than 35,000 distinct CDR3 sequences, roughly 6.3% seen once. Input material: whole blood. These receptors were collected from an adult who was a healthcare worker with PCR-confirmed SARS-CoV-2 infection or an uninfected control (not recorded which).

This clonotype was observed a handful of times. This chain uses TRBV12-3 or TRBV12-4 with TRBJ2-7; tentatively, D is TRBD2 (6 bases). V dropped 6 bases and J dropped 1 base, with 19 bases sitting between them. The CDR3 is 16 residues long. The CDR3 here is CASSREVRGGSYEQYF. In nucleotides, the CDR3 is TGTGCCAGCAGCAGGGAGGTTCGGGGAGGATCCTACGAGCAGTACTTC.

This clonotype was counted a few times. The chain combines TRBV7-2 with TRBJ2-4; D is ambiguous. V shed 4 bases and J shed 4 bases, with 8 bases lying between them. In germline, CDR1 is SGHTA, CDR2 FQGNSA. This CDR3 region has 13 residues. The chain's CDR3 is CASSSGPKNIQYF. The CDR3 bases are TGTGCCAGCAGCTCCGGACCAAAAAACATTCAGTACTTC.

This clonotype was counted only a few times. This chain joins TRBV5-1 and TRBJ2-2, with D possibly TRBD2 on 6 matching bases. Germline CDR1 SGHRS, CDR2 YFSETQ. The CDR3 has 16 residues. V was pared by 0 bases and J by 5 bases, with 14 bases between. The CDR3 DNA sequence: TGCGCCAGCAGCTTGGATGGCGGGACGGGGACCGGGGAGCTGTTTTTT. Translating gives CASSLDGGTGTGELFF.

This sequence joins TRBV14 and TRBJ1-4; D gene uncertain. This CDR3 is built from 13 residues. The V end lost 1 base, the J end lost 3 bases, and 3 bases lay between the germline ends. Germline lookup yields CDR1 SGHDN and CDR2 FVKESK. CDR3 nucleotide sequence: TGTGCCAGCAGCCAAGGCTCTAATGAAAAACTGTTTTTT. Residues: CASSQGSNEKLFF.

Ten or more counts support this clonotype. This chain joins TRBV6-2 or TRBV6-3 and TRBJ2-2, with 11 bases lining up with TRBD2. J was trimmed by 6 bases and V by 4 bases; bases with no gene match: 4. The germline V gene encodes CDR1 MNHEY and CDR2 SVGEGT. The CDR3 runs 15 residues. CDR3 amino acids: CASSLGLAEAGELFF. CDR3 in DNA: TGTGCCAGCAGTTTGGGACTAGCGGAGGCCGGGGAGCTGTTTTTT.

At least ten counts were recorded for this clonotype. The chain is built from TRBV9 and TRBJ2-1; tentatively, D is TRBD2 (6 bases). Trimming removed 4 bases from V and 0 bases from J, with 14 bases in between. The CDR3 sequence is 16 residues long. Looked up from germline, CDR1 is SGDLS and CDR2 is YYNGEE. The DNA of the CDR3 is TGTGCCAGCAGCCCCTATGGGGGGAGCTCCTACAATGAGCAGTTCTTC. Its protein product is CASSPYGGSSYNEQFF.

The J gene is TRBJ2-1, the V gene TRBV4-2; 7 nucleotides match TRBD2. J lost 5 bases, V lost 5 bases, and 9 bases had no gene match. The CDR3 is made up of 15 amino acids. Germline CDR1 LGHNA, CDR2 YNFKEQ. CDR3 region: CASSGSRDYNNEQFF. Here the CDR3 DNA reads TGTGCCAGCAGCGGGTCACGGGACTACAACAATGAGCAGTTCTTC.

This clonotype was seen a few times. V usage is TRBV3-1 and J usage is TRBJ2-5; D assignment may be TRBD1 or TRBD2 (5 bases each). V gave up 0 bases and J gave up 5 bases, with 16 bases separating them. CDR3 length equals 16 residues. Germline V gives CDR1 LGHDT, CDR2 YNNKEL (reference sequence). DNA of the CDR3: TGTGCCAGCAGCCAAGATATAACGGGACGAGTGGAGACCCAGTACTTC. This codes for CASSQDITGRVETQYF.

The J gene is TRBJ2-5, the V gene TRBV19; TRBD2 matches 13 bases. V was clipped by 3 bases and J by 4 bases; unmatched bases: 2. CDR3 length: 15 amino acids. Germline values: CDR1 LNHDA, CDR2 SQIVND (reference sequence). As DNA, the CDR3 is TGTGCCAGTAGTATGACTAGCGGGAGGTTAGAGACCCAGTACTTC. Protein: CASSMTSGRLETQYF.

This clonotype has a count of ten or more. V gene TRBV7-8 combines with J gene TRBJ1-4; D is possibly TRBD1 (5 bases). Germline CDR1 is SGHVS and CDR2 is FQNEAQ. V dropped 8 bases and J dropped 0 bases, with 13 bases sitting between them. CDR3 size: 15 residues. The CDR3 reads CASLKGWTTNEKLFF. The CDR3 DNA reads TGTGCCAGCCTGAAGGGGTGGACAACTAATGAAAAACTGTTTTTT.

This clonotype came up many times. CDR3 in amino acids: CASSSGGAGGGEQFF. CDR3 nucleotides: TGTGCCAGCAGTTCGGGGGGGGCCGGAGGCGGTGAGCAGTTCTTC. This chain joins TRBV28 and TRBJ2-1, with TRBD2 identical over 8 bases. Germline assignment: CDR1 MDHEN and CDR2 SYDVKM. With V trimmed by 4 bases and J by 9 bases, 11 bases remained unmatched. The CDR3 sequence is 15 residues long.

This clonotype has at least ten counts. This chain links TRBV28 with TRBJ2-5; 9 bases align to TRBD1. Germline V gene data show CDR1 as MDHEN and CDR2 as SYDVKM. The CDR3 sequence is 16 residues long. The junction had 8 bases not matched to a gene; V was cut back by 2 bases and J by 4 bases. The CDR3 protein is CASSLKKTGGRETQYF. In DNA form, the CDR3 reads TGTGCCAGCAGTTTAAAAAAGACAGGGGGTAGAGAGACCCAGTACTTC.

There are a few counts of this clonotype. The chain recombines TRBV5-6 with TRBJ2-2, with D unresolved. Trimming pared 0 bases from V and 4 bases from J, leaving 7 bases between. Germline V gene sequence: CDR1 SGHDT, CDR2 YYEEEE. CDR3 length: 14 residues. In DNA form, the CDR3 reads TGTGCCAGCAGCTTGGCCTCCGGCACCGGGGAGCTGTTTTTT. Translated, it gives CASSLASGTGELFF.

Only a few counts were recorded for this clonotype. The chain employs TRBV29-1 and TRBJ2-1; unclear D gene. From germline, CDR1 is SQVTM and CDR2 ANQGSEA. Trimming took off 3 bases at V and 8 bases at J, with 5 bases between the two ends. This CDR3 comprises 10 residues. This chain's CDR3 is CSVDYYEQFF. The CDR3 nucleotides read TGCAGCGTTGATTATTATGAGCAGTTCTTC.